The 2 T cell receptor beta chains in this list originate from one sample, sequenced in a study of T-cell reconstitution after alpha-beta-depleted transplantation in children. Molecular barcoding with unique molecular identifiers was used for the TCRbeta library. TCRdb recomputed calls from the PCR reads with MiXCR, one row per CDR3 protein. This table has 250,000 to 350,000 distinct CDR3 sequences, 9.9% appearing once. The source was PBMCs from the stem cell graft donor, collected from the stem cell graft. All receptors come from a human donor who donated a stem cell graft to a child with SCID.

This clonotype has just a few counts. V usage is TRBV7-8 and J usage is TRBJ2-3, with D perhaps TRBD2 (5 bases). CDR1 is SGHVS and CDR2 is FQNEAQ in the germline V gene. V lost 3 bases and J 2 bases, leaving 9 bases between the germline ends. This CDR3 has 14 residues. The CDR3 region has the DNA TGTGCCAGCAGCTTCGGGGTCTACACAGATACGCAGTATTTT. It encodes CASSFGVYTDTQYF.

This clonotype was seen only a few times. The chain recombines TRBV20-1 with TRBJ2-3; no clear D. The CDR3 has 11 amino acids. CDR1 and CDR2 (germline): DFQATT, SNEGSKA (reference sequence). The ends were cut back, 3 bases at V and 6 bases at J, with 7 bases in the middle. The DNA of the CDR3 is TGCAGTGCTAGTGCGGAGGATACGCAGTATTTT. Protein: CSASAEDTQYF.